This record concerns one T cell receptor beta chain sequence. What this receptor recognizes is not known. The sample holds no much larger clone one base away, and base qualities are not on file. CDR1 and CDR2, looked up from the germline V gene, are MNHNS and SASEGT. V gives up 6 bases and J gives up 0 bases, and the segment between their germline ends measures 15 bases. The CDR3 holds 15 amino acids from the cysteine to the phenylalanine. Only the CDR3 DNA stays, 45 bases, in frame from base 1. This specimen comes from a study of T-cell reconstitution after alpha-beta-depleted transplantation in children (dated by TCRdb to 2015 to 2016). Background on the whole study: T-cell immune reconstitution after TCRalphabeta/CD19-depleted allogeneic hematopoietic cell transplantation in children was quantitatively tracked in the study by means of TCR repertoire profiling.

The receptor library was made with PCR. Sequenced using an Illumina HiSeq 2500. TCR libraries were prepared with molecular barcoding, using unique molecular identifiers to normalize TCRbeta repertoire quantification. TCRdb reprocessed the public reads (quality trimming at Q25 with fastp, clone calling with MiXCR) and kept in-frame beta chains. Rows with a matching CDR3 protein are joined into one entry that keeps the most common DNA and genes. For this sample the table gives around 380,000 distinct CDR3 sequences, of which roughly 10% were detected only once. The biggest ten clones account for roughly 6% of the sample.

This receptor was obtained from a human donor who donated a stem cell graft to a child with acute myeloid leukemia. The receptor chain draws on TRBV6-1 and TRBJ2-7, and possibly TRBD1, on 6 matching bases. The sequenced sample was PBMCs from the stem cell graft donor, obtained from the stem cell graft. This receptor has the CDR3 CASRRRDNLSYEQYF. DNA sequence: TGTGCCAGCAGACGTAGGGACAACCTCTCCTACGAGCAGTACTTC.